This T cell receptor (beta chain) was captured by sequencing in a study of beta chain features in type 1 diabetes. Overall study results and limits: Reads derived from cDNA could over-represent cells showing high TCR expression. A moderate, significant TCRB CDR3 shortening appeared in type 1 diabetes across four CD4+ subsets.

Germline trimming cut 6 bases from V and 3 bases from J; bases unmatched to any gene: 7. Germline V CDR1 and CDR2: SEHNR, FQNEAQ (reference sequence). The CDR3 runs 15 residues. This clone was recorded a few times. Its antigen is unknown. The whole isolated RNA underwent reverse transcription, so sequencing captured expressed TCRB transcripts. Sequenced naive, central memory and regulatory T cell samples produced an average of around 3.8 million reads. The method was immunoSEQ multiplex PCR; TCRdb's version includes in-frame clones alone and lacks a portion of them. Found here are about 700,000 clones, about an eighth of them singletons; the top ten hold 0.022%.

This chain connects TRBV7-9 to TRBJ1-5; TRBD1 agrees at 8 bases. This TCR came from a man younger than 30 with type 1 diabetes. The sequencing sample was made of naive CD4+ T cells from blood. CDR3 loop: CASSRTGGPNQPQHF. Written as DNA, the CDR3 is TGTGCCAGCAGTCGCACAGGGGGTCCCAATCAGCCCCAGCATTTT.